Sequencing of this TCR beta chain was carried out in a study of lymphopenia after photon versus proton radiotherapy. Points from the study as a whole: Larger post-nadir TCR diversity loss correlated inversely with survival in deceased patients. After the lymphocyte nadir, photon-treated repertoires showed oligoclonal expansion, especially of CD8+ Temra cells.

Of note for this clone: Antigen specificity is unknown.

Method: immunoSEQ multiplex PCR; TCRdb's copy keeps in-frame clones and lacks some. The table has 65,000 to 90,000 clones, under 95% seen once; the top ten hold around 2%. Germline V gene lookup returns CDR1 SQVTM and CDR2 ANQGSEA. V was shortened by 6 bases and J by 5 bases, with 14 bases between the two germline ends. This CDR3 spans 12 amino acids. The sample consisted of peripheral blood, taken from a patient treated with photon-based radiotherapy. This receptor was taken from a woman between 35 and 50 years old with cholangiocarcinoma. The chain joins TRBV29-1 to TRBJ2-7, with a possible D match to TRBD2 (5 bases). The CDR3 nucleotides are TGCAGCGTCCTCCTCCGGCGGGACGAGCAGTACTTC. It codes for CSVLLRRDEQYF.